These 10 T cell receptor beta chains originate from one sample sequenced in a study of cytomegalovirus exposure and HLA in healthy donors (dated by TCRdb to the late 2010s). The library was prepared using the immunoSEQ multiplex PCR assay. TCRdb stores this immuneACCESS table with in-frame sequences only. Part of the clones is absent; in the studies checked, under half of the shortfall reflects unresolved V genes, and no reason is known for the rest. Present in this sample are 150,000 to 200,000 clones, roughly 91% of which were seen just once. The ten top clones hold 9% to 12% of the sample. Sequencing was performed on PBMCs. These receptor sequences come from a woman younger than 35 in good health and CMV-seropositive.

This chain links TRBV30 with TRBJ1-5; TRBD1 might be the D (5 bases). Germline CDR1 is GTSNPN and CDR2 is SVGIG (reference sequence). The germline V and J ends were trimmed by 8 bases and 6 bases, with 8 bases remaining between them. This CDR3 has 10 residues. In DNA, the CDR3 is TGTGCCCCAAGGGGTCAGCCCCAGCATTTT. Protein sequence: CAPRGQPQHF.

The CDR3 spells CSLGDTQYF. Here the CDR3 DNA reads TGCAGCCTCGGGGATACGCAGTATTTT. This rearrangement joins TRBV20-1 to TRBJ2-3; D is unresolved. The CDR3 extends over 9 amino acids. CDR1 is DFQATT, CDR2 SNEGSKA, per germline (reference sequence).

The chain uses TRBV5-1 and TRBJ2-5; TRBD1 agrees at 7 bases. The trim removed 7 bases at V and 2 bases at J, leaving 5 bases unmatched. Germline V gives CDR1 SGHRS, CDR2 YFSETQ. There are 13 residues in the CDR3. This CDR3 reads CASYQGEQETQYF. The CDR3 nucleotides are TGCGCCAGCTATCAGGGGGAACAAGAGACCCAGTACTTC. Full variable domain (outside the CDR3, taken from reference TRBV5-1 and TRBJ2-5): KAGVTQTPRYLIKTRGQQVTLSCSPISGHRSVSWYQQTPGQGLQFLFEYFSETQRNKGNFPGRFSGRQFSNSRSEMNVSTLELGDSALYLCASYQGEQETQYFGPGTRLLVL.

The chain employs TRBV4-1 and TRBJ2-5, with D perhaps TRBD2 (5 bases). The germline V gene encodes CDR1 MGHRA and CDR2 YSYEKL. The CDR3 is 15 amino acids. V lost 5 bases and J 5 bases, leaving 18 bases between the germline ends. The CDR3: CASSGREVAIETQYF. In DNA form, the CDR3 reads TGCGCCAGCAGCGGAAGAGAAGTAGCGATTGAGACCCAGTACTTC.

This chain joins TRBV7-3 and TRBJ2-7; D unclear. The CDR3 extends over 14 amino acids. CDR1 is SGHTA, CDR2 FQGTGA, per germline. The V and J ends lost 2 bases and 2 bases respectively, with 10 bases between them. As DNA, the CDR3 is TGTGCCAGCAGCTTAGTTGAGGCGGCCTACGAGCAGTACTTC. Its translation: CASSLVEAAYEQYF.

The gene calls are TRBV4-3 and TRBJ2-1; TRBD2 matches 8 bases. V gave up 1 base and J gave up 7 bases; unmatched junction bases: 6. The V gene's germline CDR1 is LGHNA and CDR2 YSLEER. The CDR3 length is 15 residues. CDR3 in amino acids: CASSQGSSGWNEQFF. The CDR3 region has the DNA TGCGCCAGCAGCCAAGGGTCTAGCGGGTGGAATGAGCAGTTCTTC.

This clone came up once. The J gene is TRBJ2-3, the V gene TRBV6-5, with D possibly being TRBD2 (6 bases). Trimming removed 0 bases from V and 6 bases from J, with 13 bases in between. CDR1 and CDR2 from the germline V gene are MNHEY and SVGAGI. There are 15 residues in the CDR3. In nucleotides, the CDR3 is TGTGCCAGCAGTTACTCGGGGGGTCGGTTGGATACGCAGTATTTT. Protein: CASSYSGGRLDTQYF.

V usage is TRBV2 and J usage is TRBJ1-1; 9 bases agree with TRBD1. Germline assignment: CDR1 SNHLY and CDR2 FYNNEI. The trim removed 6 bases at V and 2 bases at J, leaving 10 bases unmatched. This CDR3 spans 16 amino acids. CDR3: CASRPGQGILNTEAFF. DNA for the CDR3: TGTGCCAGCAGACCGGGACAGGGCATCCTCAACACTGAAGCTTTCTTT.

The CDR3 here is CASSLTGRGLTETQYF. The DNA for the CDR3 is TGTGCCAGCAGCTTAACCGGCAGGGGTCTGACAGAGACCCAGTACTTC. J is TRBJ2-5 and V is TRBV7-3; D is perhaps TRBD1 (6 bases). CDR1 SGHTA and CDR2 FQGTGA come from the germline V gene. V dropped 0 bases and J dropped 4 bases, with 15 bases sitting between them. The CDR3 is 16 amino acids.

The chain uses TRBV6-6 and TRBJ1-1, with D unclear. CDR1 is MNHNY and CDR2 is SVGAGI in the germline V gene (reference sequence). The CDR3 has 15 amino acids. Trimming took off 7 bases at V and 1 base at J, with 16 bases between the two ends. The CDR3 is CASTPTGLRNTEAFF. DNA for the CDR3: TGTGCCAGCACCCCAACCGGACTCCGGAACACTGAAGCTTTCTTT.